One and the same sample provided the 2 T cell receptor beta chains below, sequenced in a study of memory B cells and T cells in multiple sclerosis. After stimulus-free culture, autoproliferating CFSE-dim and non-proliferating CFSE-high T cells were sequenced separately. Cultures began with roughly 5x10^7 CFSE-labeled PBMCs, unstimulated for 6 to 7 days, with replicate wells pooled. Generated by immunoSEQ multiplex PCR, the TCRdb table keeps only in-frame clones and is missing some. The sample has about 32,000 clones, about 82% seen once; the top ten hold 2.7%. The antigens these receptors bind are not known. The sample consisted of PBMCs from blood kept in culture. The receptors here all came from a human donor with multiple sclerosis.

The chain employs TRBV6-1 and TRBJ2-7; D possibly matches TRBD1 or TRBD2 (6 bases each). V lost 1 base and J 10 bases, leaving 11 bases between the germline ends. CDR1 is MNHNS, CDR2 SASEGT, per germline. The CDR3 is 12 residues long. CDR3 region: CASSEGGGGQYF. In DNA form, the CDR3 reads TGTGCCAGCAGTGAAGGTGGAGGGGGTCAGTACTTC.

This clone showed up just once. V gene TRBV5-4 combines with J gene TRBJ2-2, with no clear D. The CDR3 runs 15 residues. Between the trimmed V and J ends, which lost 1 base and 2 bases, there was a span of 9 bases. Germline values: CDR1 SGHNT, CDR2 YYREEE (reference sequence). In DNA form, the CDR3 reads TGTGCCAGCAGCTTGAGTTGGGGAAACACCGGGGAGCTGTTTTTT. This translates into CASSLSWGNTGELFF.